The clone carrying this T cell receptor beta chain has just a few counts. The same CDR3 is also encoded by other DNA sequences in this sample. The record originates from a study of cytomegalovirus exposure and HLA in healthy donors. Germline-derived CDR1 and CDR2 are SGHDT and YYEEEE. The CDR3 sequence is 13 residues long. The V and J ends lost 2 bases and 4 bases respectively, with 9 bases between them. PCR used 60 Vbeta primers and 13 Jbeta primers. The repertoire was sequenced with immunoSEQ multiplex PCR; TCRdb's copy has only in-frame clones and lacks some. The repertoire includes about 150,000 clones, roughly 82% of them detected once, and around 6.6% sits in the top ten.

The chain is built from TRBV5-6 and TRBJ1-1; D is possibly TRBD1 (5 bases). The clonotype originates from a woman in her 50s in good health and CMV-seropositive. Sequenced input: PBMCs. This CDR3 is CASSLGRGTEAFF. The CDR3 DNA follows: TGTGCCAGCAGCTTAGGGAGGGGCACTGAAGCTTTCTTT.